This T cell receptor (beta chain) appears in the sequencing data of a study of CD8 T cells in Susac syndrome. Overall study results and limits: It was acknowledged in the study that the number of individuals who were included in its TCR sequencing and HLA analysis was relatively small.

In this sample, this clonotype turned up once. Antigen: not known. RNA, at about 0.5 to 1 ug, was reverse transcribed with random hexamers. One entry per CDR3 protein results from TCRdb running MiXCR on the immunoSEQ multiplex PCR reads. The sample yields hundreds of thousands of distinct CDR3 sequences, approximately 85% seen once. The study sequenced TCR beta in blood CD8+ and CD4+ T cells. Looked up from germline, CDR1 is MNHEY and CDR2 is SMNVEV (reference sequence). V was shortened by 6 bases and J by 3 bases, with 9 bases between the two germline ends. CDR3 length: 13 amino acids. The receptor comes from a human donor with multiple sclerosis. Sequencing was carried out using CD8+ T cells from PBMCs. The V and J genes are TRBV27 and TRBJ1-5, with D unclear. CDR3 nucleotides: TGTGCCAGCAGCCGCGGCCTCAATCAGCCCCAGCATTTT. This gives the protein CASSRGLNQPQHF.